A single sample is the source of the 29 T cell receptor beta chains below, sequenced in a study of cytomegalovirus exposure and HLA in healthy donors. PCR was performed using 60 Vbeta and 13 Jbeta primers. This table comes from immunoSEQ multiplex PCR, and its TCRdb copy is limited to in-frame clones, with some not included. Of 35,000 to 45,000 clones listed, roughly 76% are singletons. The sample comprised PBMCs. The receptor source for this set is a woman aged 35 to 49 in good health and CMV-seronegative.

The rearrangement uses TRBV6-1 and TRBJ2-5; 14 bases fit TRBD2. With V trimmed by 8 bases and J by 5 bases, 7 bases remained unmatched. CDR1 is MNHNS, CDR2 SASEGT, per germline. The CDR3 is 15 residues long. Written as DNA, the CDR3 is TGTGCCAGCGGACGACTAGCGGGGGGGCAGGAGACCCAGTACTTC. It encodes CASGRLAGGQETQYF.

Here the CDR3 DNA reads TGTGCCAGCAGTTTCGTAGGGGCGACTAATGAAAAACTGTTTTTT. Amino acid sequence: CASSFVGATNEKLFF. J is TRBJ1-4 and V is TRBV11-2; D may be TRBD1 (5 bases). Germline lookup yields CDR1 SGHAT and CDR2 FQNNGV. V was pared by 6 bases and J by 2 bases, with 13 bases between. This CDR3 comprises 15 residues.

The CDR3: CASSPGTGGSNQPQHF. The CDR3 DNA reads TGTGCCAGCAGTCCAGGGACAGGGGGTAGCAATCAGCCCCAGCATTTT. The rearrangement links TRBV28 to TRBJ1-5; 11 bases are shared with TRBD1. The CDR3 has 16 amino acids. V lost 5 bases and J lost 0; bases outside the gene matches: 3. Germline lookup yields CDR1 MDHEN and CDR2 SYDVKM.

J is TRBJ1-5 and V is TRBV2, with D perhaps matching TRBD1 (5 bases). The CDR3 is 13 amino acids. Germline CDR1 reads SNHLY; CDR2 reads FYNNEI. V was cut by 6 bases and J by 7 bases, with 13 bases left in between. The CDR3 region has the DNA TGTGCCAGCAGCAGGGAGGAGCGGCAGCCCCAGCATTTT. As protein: CASSREERQPQHF.

The chain links TRBV4-1 to TRBJ1-6, with D unclear. This CDR3 comprises 13 residues. The ends were cut back, 1 base at V and 6 bases at J, with 4 bases in the middle. CDR1 and CDR2 from the germline V gene are MGHRA and YSYEKL. The CDR3 sequence: CASSQGANSPLHF. CDR3 DNA: TGCGCCAGCAGCCAAGGAGCTAATTCACCCCTCCACTTT.

The V and J genes are TRBV10-1 and TRBJ1-3, with D unresolved. Trimming stripped 8 bases from V and 1 base from J, with 12 bases between. The CDR3 has 14 amino acids. The germline V gene has CDR1 WNHNN and CDR2 SYGVQD (reference sequence). The CDR3 reads CASRGMESGNTIYF. CDR3 nucleotide sequence: TGCGCCAGCCGTGGGATGGAGTCTGGAAACACCATATATTTT.

The rearrangement uses TRBV7-3 and TRBJ2-1, with 7 bases aligning to TRBD1. The CDR3 consists of 14 residues. V was clipped by 2 bases and J by 5 bases; unmatched bases: 3. Germline lookup yields CDR1 SGHTA and CDR2 FQGTGA. The CDR3 is CASSLGQGDNEQFF. CDR3 bases: TGTGCCAGCAGCTTAGGCCAGGGGGACAATGAGCAGTTCTTC.

The genes are TRBV5-4 and TRBJ1-6; 9 bases agree with TRBD1. Per germline, CDR1 SGHNT and CDR2 YYREEE (reference sequence). The CDR3 has 16 amino acids. Trimming took 3 bases from V and 7 from J; bases not matched to a gene: 8. This CDR3 reads CASSYTGGRGNSPLHF. The CDR3 coding sequence is TGTGCCAGCAGCTACACAGGGGGCCGGGGGAATTCACCCCTCCACTTT. The full variable domain, with the rest looked up from reference TRBV5-4 and TRBJ1-6, is ETGVTQSPTHLIKTRGQQVTLRCSSQSGHNTVSWYQQALGQGPQFIFQYYREEENGRGNFPPRFSGLQFPNYSSELNVNALELDDSALYLCASSYTGGRGNSPLHFGNGTRLTVT.

The chain couples TRBV2 to TRBJ2-3, with 8 bases that match TRBD2. The CDR3 spans 15 residues. Trimming cost V 5 bases and J 4 bases; bases outside gene matches: 8. Germline CDR1 SNHLY, CDR2 FYNNEI. CDR3 sequence reads: CASSFLTGGADTQYF. CDR3 DNA: TGTGCCAGCAGTTTCCTGACGGGGGGGGCAGATACGCAGTATTTT.

This clone was detected a few times. The chain uses TRBV6-4 and TRBJ2-1; 9 bases agree with TRBD2. The CDR3 consists of 15 residues. The germline V gene encodes CDR1 MRHNA and CDR2 SNTAGT. Unmatched junction bases numbered 7, after V lost 6 bases and J lost 4 bases. The CDR3 DNA follows: TGTGCCAGCAGCCCCGGCGGGGGGGCGTACAATGAGCAGTTCTTC. This sequence encodes CASSPGGGAYNEQFF.

The CDR3 region has the DNA TGTGCCAGCAGTTTCGTAAGCCTGAGCTATGGCTACACCTTC. Amino acid sequence: CASSFVSLSYGYTF. The genes are TRBV28 and TRBJ1-2; D is ambiguous. Germline CDR1 MDHEN, CDR2 SYDVKM. Deletions cut 3 bases from V and 4 bases from J, with 12 bases between. The CDR3 has 14 residues.

The chain has TRBV10-3 and TRBJ2-7; 9 bases map to TRBD1. CDR3 size: 14 residues. Germline CDR1 reads ENHRY; CDR2 reads SYGVKD. The ends lost 0 bases at V and 11 bases at J; junction bases unmatched: 8. The CDR3 protein is CAISESGGQGTKYF. CDR3 sequence (DNA): TGTGCCATCAGTGAGTCGGGGGGACAGGGCACCAAGTACTTC.

The genes are TRBV6-1 and TRBJ1-5; TRBD1 matches at 7 bases. The CDR3 is 12 amino acids. The germline CDR1 and CDR2 sequences are MNHNS and SASEGT. The V and J ends lost 6 bases and 6 bases, in that order; junction bases with no gene match: 2. CDR3: CASRTGSQPQHF. The CDR3 nucleotides read TGTGCCAGCAGGACAGGGAGTCAGCCCCAGCATTTT.

The gene calls are TRBV9 and TRBJ1-3; TRBD1 might be the D (5 bases). Germline V gene lookup returns CDR1 SGDLS and CDR2 YYNGEE. V lost 2 bases to trimming and J lost 3 bases, with 15 bases between them. This CDR3 contains 16 residues. The CDR3 sequence: CASSVQGAKDGNTIYF. Written as DNA, the CDR3 is TGTGCCAGCAGCGTTCAAGGGGCTAAAGATGGAAACACCATATATTTT.

The CDR3 sequence: CAISESILGDNYEQYF. CDR3 nucleotide sequence: TGTGCCATCAGTGAGTCGATTTTGGGTGACAACTACGAGCAGTACTTC. The genes are TRBV10-3 and TRBJ2-7; no reliable D call. Per the germline V gene, CDR1 is ENHRY and CDR2 is SYGVKD. V lost 0 bases and J lost 3, with 15 bases in between. CDR3 size: 16 residues.

The chain couples TRBV6-6 to TRBJ2-5, with D hard to call. The germline V gene has CDR1 MNHNY and CDR2 SVGAGI (reference sequence). The germline V and J ends were trimmed by 2 bases and 2 bases, with 12 bases remaining between them. CDR3 length equals 15 residues. In DNA form, the CDR3 reads TGTGCCAGCAGTTACCCCAGCACTATGCAAGAGACCCAGTACTTC. Its protein product is CASSYPSTMQETQYF.

The J gene is TRBJ1-5, the V gene TRBV27, with D uncertain. Trimming shortened V by 2 bases and J by 3 bases, and 11 bases separated the two germline ends. There are 15 residues in the CDR3. The germline V gene has CDR1 MNHEY and CDR2 SMNVEV (reference sequence). The CDR3 reads CASSLKSQANQPQHF. DNA of the CDR3: TGTGCCAGCAGTTTAAAATCCCAGGCCAATCAGCCCCAGCATTTT.

As concerns this clone: Because it lacks the conserved phenylalanine or tryptophan at the end, this CDR3 is likely a read error. Because the CDR3's place on the DNA is in doubt, the DNA is left out and the CDR3 is given as listed by TCRdb. This chain links TRBV20-1 with TRBJ1-1; TRBD1, the D gene given by the table, was not confirmed from the DNA. In germline, CDR1 is DFQATT, CDR2 SNEGSKA (reference sequence). The CDR3 has 8 amino acids, counting both end residues. The CDR3 reads CSASLGAP.

This chain connects TRBV11-2 to TRBJ2-3; 9 nucleotides align to TRBD1. The CDR3 totals 15 residues. V was pared by 2 bases and J by 2 bases, with 2 bases of the junction left unmatched. Germline V gene lookup returns CDR1 SGHAT and CDR2 FQNNGV. The CDR3 is CASSLNRGPTDTQYF. The CDR3 nucleotides read TGTGCCAGCAGCTTAAACAGGGGGCCCACAGATACGCAGTATTTT.

The chain links TRBV6-5 to TRBJ1-2, with 9 bases that match TRBD1. Trimming at V came to 6 bases and at J to 3 bases, leaving 8 bases not matched to a gene. There are 15 residues in the CDR3. Per germline, CDR1 MNHEY and CDR2 SVGAGI. This CDR3 is CASRRGTGIDYGYTF. The CDR3 nucleotides are TGTGCCAGCAGACGAGGGACAGGGATCGACTATGGCTACACCTTC.

The V gene is TRBV2, the J gene TRBJ1-2; D remains ambiguous. Trimming took 5 bases from V and 5 from J, leaving 12 bases between them. The germline CDR1 and CDR2 sequences are SNHLY and FYNNEI. The CDR3 consists of 13 residues. CDR3 protein: CASSLPLPYGYTF. CDR3 coding DNA: TGTGCCAGCAGTCTCCCACTCCCTTATGGCTACACCTTC.

This chain links TRBV6-1 with TRBJ1-2, with 9 positions matching TRBD1. With 9 bases clipped from V and 2 bases from J, the junction kept 7 bases outside the gene matches. Germline V gives CDR1 MNHNS, CDR2 SASEGT. CDR3 length equals 14 residues. This CDR3 reads CASITGTGNYGYTF. CDR3 DNA: TGTGCCAGTATAACCGGGACAGGGAACTATGGCTACACCTTC.

The V gene is TRBV25-1, the J gene TRBJ1-4, with a tentative D call TRBD1 (5 bases). V was shortened by 4 bases and J by 0 bases, with 18 bases between the two germline ends. The germline V gene has CDR1 MGHDK and CDR2 SYGVNS. The CDR3 runs 18 residues. The CDR3 protein is CASSVRRGGSATNEKLFF. The CDR3 DNA follows: TGTGCCAGCAGTGTACGGAGGGGAGGGTCCGCAACTAATGAAAAACTGTTTTTT.

V and J are TRBV7-6 and TRBJ1-4, with D unclear. Per germline, CDR1 SGHVS and CDR2 FNYEAQ. There are 15 residues in the CDR3. Trimming pared 3 bases from V and 3 bases from J, leaving 11 bases between. The CDR3 loop reads CASSLGRGSNEKLFF. The CDR3 DNA sequence: TGTGCCAGCAGCTTGGGGAGAGGGTCTAATGAAAAACTGTTTTTT.

The chain combines TRBV7-3 with TRBJ1-3, with D unresolved. Trimming took off 5 bases at V and 2 bases at J, with 16 bases between the two ends. Germline-derived CDR1 and CDR2 are SGHTA and FQGTGA. This CDR3 comprises 16 residues. CDR3 region: CASSRRSTVTGNTIYF. In DNA, the CDR3 is TGTGCCAGCAGCCGCCGATCAACAGTGACTGGAAACACCATATATTTT.

This chain uses TRBV28 with TRBJ2-5, with D hard to call. V lost 4 bases and J lost 0, with 9 bases in between. Germline CDR1 and CDR2: MDHEN and SYDVKM. The CDR3 is 14 amino acids. The CDR3 sequence: CASSSGYNQETQYF. The CDR3 bases are TGTGCCAGCAGTTCCGGGTACAACCAAGAGACCCAGTACTTC.

The rearrangement links TRBV5-6 to TRBJ1-2; D is undetermined. V lost 0 bases, J lost 4 bases, and 13 bases lay in between. The CDR3 is 15 amino acids. CDR1 is SGHDT, CDR2 YYEEEE, per germline. This CDR3 reads CASSLVGGPRYGYTF. The CDR3 DNA follows: TGTGCCAGCAGCTTGGTGGGAGGCCCTCGCTATGGCTACACCTTC.

J is TRBJ2-3 and V is TRBV9; possible D gene TRBD2, 6 bases. This CDR3 is built from 14 residues. Trimming took 0 bases from V and 5 from J, leaving 10 bases between them. Per the germline V gene, CDR1 is SGDLS and CDR2 is YYNGEE. CDR3 in DNA: TGTGCCAGCAGCGTAGCTACAGCGGGAGATACGCAGTATTTT. Protein: CASSVATAGDTQYF.

This clone has just a few counts. The gene calls are TRBV5-5 and TRBJ1-1; no definite D call. The V gene lost 1 base and the J gene lost 4 bases, with 8 bases spanning the gap. Looked up from germline, CDR1 is SGHKS and CDR2 is YYEKEE (reference sequence). The CDR3 consists of 13 residues. CDR3 residues: CASSLLEGTEAFF. CDR3 bases: TGTGCCAGCAGCTTGTTAGAGGGCACTGAAGCTTTCTTT. The full variable domain, rest sourced from reference TRBV5-5 and TRBJ1-1, is DAGVTQSPTHLIKTRGQQVTLRCSPISGHKSVSWYQQVLGQGPQFIFQYYEKEERGRGNFPDRFSARQFPNYSSELNVNALLLGDSALYLCASSLLEGTEAFFGQGTRLTVV.